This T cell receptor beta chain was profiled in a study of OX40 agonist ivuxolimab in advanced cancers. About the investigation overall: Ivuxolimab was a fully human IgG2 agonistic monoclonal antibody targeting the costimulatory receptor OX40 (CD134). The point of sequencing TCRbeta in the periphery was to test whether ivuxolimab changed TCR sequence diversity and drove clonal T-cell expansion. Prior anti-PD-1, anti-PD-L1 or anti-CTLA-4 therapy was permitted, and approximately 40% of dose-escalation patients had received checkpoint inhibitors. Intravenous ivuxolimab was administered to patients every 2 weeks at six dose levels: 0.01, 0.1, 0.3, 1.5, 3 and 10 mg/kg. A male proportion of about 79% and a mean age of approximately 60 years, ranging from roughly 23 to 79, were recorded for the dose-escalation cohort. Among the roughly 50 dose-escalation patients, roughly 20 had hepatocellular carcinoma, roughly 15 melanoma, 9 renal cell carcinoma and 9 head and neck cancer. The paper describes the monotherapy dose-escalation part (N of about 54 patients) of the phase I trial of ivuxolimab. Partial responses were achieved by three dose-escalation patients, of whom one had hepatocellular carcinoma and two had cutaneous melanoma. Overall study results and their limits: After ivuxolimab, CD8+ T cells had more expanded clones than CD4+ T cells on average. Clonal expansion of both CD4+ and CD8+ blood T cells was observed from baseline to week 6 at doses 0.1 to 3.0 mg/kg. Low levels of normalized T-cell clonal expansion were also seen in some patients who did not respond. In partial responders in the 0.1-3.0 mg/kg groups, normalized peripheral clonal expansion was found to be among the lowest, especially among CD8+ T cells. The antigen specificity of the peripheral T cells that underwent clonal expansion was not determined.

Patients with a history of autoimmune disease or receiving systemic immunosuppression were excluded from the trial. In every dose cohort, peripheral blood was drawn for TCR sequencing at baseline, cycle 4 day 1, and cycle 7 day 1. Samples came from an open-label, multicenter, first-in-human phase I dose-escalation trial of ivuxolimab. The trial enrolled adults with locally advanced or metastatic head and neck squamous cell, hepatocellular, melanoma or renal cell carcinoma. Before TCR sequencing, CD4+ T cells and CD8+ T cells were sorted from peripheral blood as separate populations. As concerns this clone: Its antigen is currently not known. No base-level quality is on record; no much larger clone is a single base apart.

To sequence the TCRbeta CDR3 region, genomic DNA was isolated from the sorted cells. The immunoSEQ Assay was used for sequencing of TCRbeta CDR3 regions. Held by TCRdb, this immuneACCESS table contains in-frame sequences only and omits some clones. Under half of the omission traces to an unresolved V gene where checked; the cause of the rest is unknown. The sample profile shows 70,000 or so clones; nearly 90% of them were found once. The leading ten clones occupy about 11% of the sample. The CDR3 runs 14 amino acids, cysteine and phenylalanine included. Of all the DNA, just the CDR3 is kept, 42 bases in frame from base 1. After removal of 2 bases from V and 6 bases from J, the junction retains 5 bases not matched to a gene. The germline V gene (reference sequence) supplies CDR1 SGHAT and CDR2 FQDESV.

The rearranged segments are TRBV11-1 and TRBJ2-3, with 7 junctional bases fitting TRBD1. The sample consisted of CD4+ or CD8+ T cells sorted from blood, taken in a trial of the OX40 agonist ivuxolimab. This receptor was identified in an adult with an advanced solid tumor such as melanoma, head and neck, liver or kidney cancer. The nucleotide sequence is TGTGCCAGCAGCTTACTACAGGGGATGGATACGCAGTATTTT. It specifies CASSLLQGMDTQYF.